This TCR beta chain was captured by sequencing in a study of identical twins. Each CDR3 protein is one row after TCRdb ran MiXCR on the 5' RACE reads. This table has approximately 890,000 distinct CDR3 sequences, 9% to 15% appearing once. Trimming cost V 3 bases and J 0 bases; bases outside gene matches: 12. The CDR3 spans 19 residues. These data are also associated with another study on yellow fever vaccine responses in identical twins.

The sequence came from a woman between 18 and 29 years old in good health. This chain uses TRBV12-3 or TRBV12-4 with TRBJ2-3, with TRBD2 identical over 10 bases. Sequencing was done on a sample of PBMCs. The CDR3 protein is CASSFSTSGIVTSTDTQYF. DNA of the CDR3: TGTGCCAGCAGTTTTAGTACTAGCGGGATCGTTACTAGCACAGATACGCAGTATTTT.